One sample yielded the 11 T cell receptor beta chains listed below, sequenced in a study of T cell clonotyping in hematopoietic cell transplantation. Sequencing was performed with immunoSEQ multiplex PCR; in TCRdb, only in-frame clones are kept and a portion is missing. Among around 12,000 clones listed, 80% to 95% were seen once. The material sequenced was peripheral blood mononuclear cells. The source of these receptors is a woman in her 50s in good health. Some clones in this sample may be carry-over from other donors' samples.

The gene calls are TRBV19 and TRBJ1-2; a possible D gene is TRBD1 (5 bases). Per germline, CDR1 LNHDA and CDR2 SQIVND (reference sequence). This CDR3 comprises 15 residues. V gave up 6 bases and J gave up 1 base, with 15 bases separating them. CDR3 sequence reads: CASRLQEYINYGYTF. In DNA form, the CDR3 reads TGTGCCAGTAGACTACAGGAGTACATTAACTATGGCTACACCTTC.

The J gene is TRBJ1-1, the V gene TRBV10-3; a weak D match, TRBD1 (6 bases). Between the trimmed V and J ends, which lost 2 bases and 5 bases, there was a span of 15 bases. Germline values: CDR1 ENHRY, CDR2 SYGVKD. The CDR3 covers 15 residues. Written as DNA, the CDR3 is TGTGCCATCAGTGAGGACCGGGACATATGGACTGAAGCTTTCTTT. It translates to CAISEDRDIWTEAFF.

This clone was recorded once. The V gene is TRBV2, the J gene TRBJ1-2; TRBD1 might be the D (6 bases). The germline V gene encodes CDR1 SNHLY and CDR2 FYNNEI. Trimming removed 8 bases at V and 6 bases at J, with 22 bases between. The CDR3 contains 15 residues. The CDR3 protein is CASLLQGVSGNGYTF. The DNA for the CDR3 is TGTGCCAGCCTCCTACAGGGCGTAAGTGGGAATGGCTACACCTTC.

V and J are TRBV28 and TRBJ1-5; a possible D gene is TRBD1 (5 bases). The V and J ends lost 2 bases and 2 bases respectively, with 10 bases between them. Germline V gene sequence: CDR1 MDHEN, CDR2 SYDVKM. The CDR3 covers 15 residues. The CDR3 sequence is CASSLGGSGNQPQHF. CDR3 coding DNA: TGTGCCAGCAGTTTAGGGGGTTCGGGCAATCAGCCCCAGCATTTT.

The CDR3 is CASRSGQAYEQYF. DNA of the CDR3: TGCGCCAGCAGATCCGGACAGGCCTACGAGCAGTACTTC. This chain uses TRBV5-1 with TRBJ2-7; 7 nucleotides align to TRBD1. CDR1 is SGHRS, CDR2 YFSETQ, per germline. CDR3 length: 13 residues. J was trimmed by 2 bases and V by 5 bases; bases with no gene match: 4. Complete variable domain (other parts from reference TRBV5-1 and TRBJ2-7): KAGVTQTPRYLIKTRGQQVTLSCSPISGHRSVSWYQQTPGQGLQFLFEYFSETQRNKGNFPGRFSGRQFSNSRSEMNVSTLELGDSALYLCASRSGQAYEQYFGPGTRLTVT.

This clone was recorded only once. The CDR3 DNA reads as TGTGCCAGCAAGGACAGGGTTGGAAACACCATATATTTT. Its protein product is CASKDRVGNTIYF. The chain joins TRBV7-8 to TRBJ1-3, with 8 bases that match TRBD1. Germline-derived CDR1 and CDR2 are SGHVS and FQNEAQ. J lost 3 bases, V lost 7 bases, and 2 bases had no gene match. This CDR3 contains 13 residues.

V gene TRBV29-1 combines with J gene TRBJ1-4; TRBD1 is a possible D gene (6 bases). V shed 7 bases and J shed 3 bases, with 12 bases lying between them. The CDR3 extends over 13 amino acids. Germline CDR1 is SQVTM and CDR2 is ANQGSEA. The CDR3 sequence: CSAWPGANEKLFF. The CDR3 DNA sequence: TGCAGCGCCTGGCCAGGGGCTAATGAAAAACTGTTTTTT.

This clone was counted once. J is TRBJ1-3 and V is TRBV6-6, with 7 bases identical to TRBD1. Germline assignment: CDR1 MNHNY and CDR2 SVGAGI (reference sequence). The CDR3 runs to 13 residues. V shed 7 bases and J 8 bases; nucleotides not matched to a gene: 8. CDR3 DNA: TGTGCCAGCAATTTCGACAGGGAGGACACCATATATTTT. Residues: CASNFDREDTIYF.

V is TRBV4-3 and J is TRBJ1-2; 8 nucleotides agree with TRBD1. V shed 0 bases and J 1 base; nucleotides not matched to a gene: 13. Germline lookup yields CDR1 LGHNA and CDR2 YSLEER. The CDR3 loop spans 19 amino acids. Written as DNA, the CDR3 is TGCGCCAGCAGCCAAGATATCAGGACAGGGCCTCCCTTTAACTATGGCTACACCTTC. This gives the protein CASSQDIRTGPPFNYGYTF.

The chain is built from TRBV28 and TRBJ2-3; no clear D. The CDR3 loop spans 13 amino acids. Germline values: CDR1 MDHEN, CDR2 SYDVKM. V was shortened by 5 bases and J by 0 bases, with 6 bases between the two germline ends. The CDR3 sequence: CASSIPSTDTQYF. The CDR3 coding sequence is TGTGCCAGCAGTATCCCTAGCACAGATACGCAGTATTTT.

This sequence joins TRBV7-2 and TRBJ1-1; weak D call: TRBD1 (5 bases). V lost 3 bases and J lost 1, with 9 bases in between. The length of the CDR3 is 14 residues. The germline V gene has CDR1 SGHTA and CDR2 FQGNSA. The CDR3 reads CASSFWGTNTEAFF. In DNA form, the CDR3 reads TGTGCCAGCAGCTTTTGGGGCACGAACACTGAAGCTTTCTTT. Complete variable domain (other parts from reference TRBV7-2 and TRBJ1-1): GAGVSQSPSNKVTEKGKDVELRCDPISGHTALYWYRQSLGQGLEFLIYFQGNSAPDKSGLPSDRFSAERTGGSVSTLTIQRTQQEDSAVYLCASSFWGTNTEAFFGQGTRLTVV.